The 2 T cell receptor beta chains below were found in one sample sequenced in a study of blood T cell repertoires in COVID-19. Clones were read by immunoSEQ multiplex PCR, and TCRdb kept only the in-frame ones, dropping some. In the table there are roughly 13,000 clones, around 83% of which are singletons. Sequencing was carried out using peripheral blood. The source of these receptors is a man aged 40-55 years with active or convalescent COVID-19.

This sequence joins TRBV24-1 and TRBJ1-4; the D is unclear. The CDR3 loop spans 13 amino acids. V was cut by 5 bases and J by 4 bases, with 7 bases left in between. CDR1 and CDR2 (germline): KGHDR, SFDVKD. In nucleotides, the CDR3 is TGTGCCACCAGTGCCGGAGGTAATGAAAAACTGTTTTTT. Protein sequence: CATSAGGNEKLFF.

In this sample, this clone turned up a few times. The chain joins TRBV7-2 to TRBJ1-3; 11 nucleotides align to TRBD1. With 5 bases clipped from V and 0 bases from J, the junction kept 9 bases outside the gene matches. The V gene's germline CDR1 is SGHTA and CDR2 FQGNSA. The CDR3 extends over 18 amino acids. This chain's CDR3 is CASSATGTGGLSGNTIYF. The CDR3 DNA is TGTGCCAGCAGCGCAACCGGGACAGGGGGTCTCTCTGGAAACACCATATATTTT.